This TCR beta chain was recovered during a study of early T cells in non-severe SARS-CoV-2 infection. Study-wide background: Bulk RNA from unsorted whole blood was sequenced; chains were unpaired. Whole-study results and caveats: The matching step, a VDJdb search, favored anti-spike CD8 responses and missed private and CD4 specificities.

Between the trimmed V and J ends, which lost 8 bases and 4 bases, there was a span of 9 bases. CDR3 size: 11 residues. Germline CDR1 and CDR2: MNHEY and SVGAGI. Individual cDNA molecules carried attached unique molecular identifiers. TCRdb passed the 5' RACE reads through MiXCR, listing each CDR3 protein once. Here the sample spans about 52,000 distinct CDR3 sequences, approximately 11% being singletons. In its sample, this clonotype was seen many times. Its antigen is still unknown. Sequencing was performed on whole blood. This TCR was sampled from an adult who was a healthcare worker with PCR-confirmed SARS-CoV-2 infection or an uninfected control (not recorded which). The chain is built from TRBV6-5 and TRBJ2-7; unclear D gene. DNA for the CDR3: TGTGCCAGCTCGGGTGCGTACGAGCAGTACTTC. Translation gives CASSGAYEQYF.